This passage covers 26 T cell receptor beta chains from one sample sequenced in a study of OX40 agonist ivuxolimab in advanced cancers. Sequencing was performed with immunoSEQ multiplex PCR; in TCRdb, only in-frame clones are kept and a portion is missing. The table lists about 120,000 clones, over 85% of them singletons. Specimen: CD4+ or CD8+ T cells sorted from blood, collected in a trial of the OX40 agonist ivuxolimab. All receptors come from an adult with an advanced solid tumor such as melanoma, head and neck, liver or kidney cancer.

The gene calls are TRBV6-5 and TRBJ1-2, with TRBD1 as a possible D gene (5 bases). Trimming removed 5 bases at V and 4 bases at J, with 11 bases between. Germline loops: CDR1 MNHEY, CDR2 SVGAGI. The CDR3 is made up of 13 amino acids. The CDR3 DNA reads as TGTGCCAGCAGTCTACGGGGGGTCTATGGCTACACCTTC. This sequence encodes CASSLRGVYGYTF.

This sequence joins TRBV5-1 and TRBJ2-3; D perhaps matches TRBD1 (6 bases). This CDR3 spans 15 amino acids. Germline assignment: CDR1 SGHRS and CDR2 YFSETQ. With 1 base removed from V and 3 bases from J, the gap between germline ends came to 12 bases. The DNA for the CDR3 is TGCGCCAGCAGCTTGCAGGGGTTTGTTACAGATACGCAGTATTTT. This encodes CASSLQGFVTDTQYF.

Here the CDR3 reads CASSELPGVAKNIQYF. CDR3 DNA: TGTGCCAGCAGTGAACTACCGGGAGTAGCCAAAAACATTCAGTACTTC. This chain connects TRBV6-1 to TRBJ2-4, with a possible D match to TRBD2 (6 bases). V lost 2 bases, J lost 0 bases, and 11 bases lay in between. CDR1 MNHNS and CDR2 SASEGT come from the germline V gene. CDR3 length: 16 amino acids.

CDR3 nucleotide sequence: TGCGCCAGCAGCTCCGGGGCAGGCGAAGGGCCCCAGCATTTT. It yields the protein CASSSGAGEGPQHF. V is TRBV5-1 and J is TRBJ1-5; TRBD1 is a possible D gene (5 bases). Trimming removed 3 bases at V and 9 bases at J, with 16 bases between. The CDR3 runs to 14 residues. CDR1 is SGHRS, CDR2 YFSETQ, per germline.

The chain is built from TRBV11-2 and TRBJ1-4; perhaps TRBD1 as D (5 bases). Germline V gives CDR1 SGHAT, CDR2 FQNNGV. This CDR3 comprises 15 residues. Between the trimmed V and J ends, which lost 5 bases and 8 bases, there was a span of 18 bases. DNA for the CDR3: TGTGCCAGCAGCCCCCAAGTGGGGGAATTGGAAAAACTGTTTTTT. Residues: CASSPQVGELEKLFF.

The rearrangement links TRBV30 to TRBJ1-4, with D unresolved. CDR1 GTSNPN and CDR2 SVGIG come from the germline V gene (reference sequence). V gave up 1 base and J gave up 16 bases, with 22 bases separating them. The CDR3 spans 14 residues. The DNA of the CDR3 is TGTGCCTGGAGTGGGACGGGTGGCTCCCCCCGGACGTTTTTT. Encoded protein: CAWSGTGGSPRTFF.

This chain joins TRBV6-4 and TRBJ1-1; the D gene is possibly TRBD1 (6 bases). The germline V and J ends were trimmed by 3 bases and 4 bases, with 9 bases remaining between them. This CDR3 is 13 amino acids long. The germline CDR1 and CDR2 sequences are MRHNA and SNTAGT. DNA for the CDR3: TGTGCCAGCAGTGAAGGCAGGGGCACTGAAGCTTTCTTT. Its protein is CASSEGRGTEAFF.

V is TRBV4-3 and J is TRBJ2-3; 7 bases agree with TRBD2. The germline CDR1 and CDR2 sequences are LGHNA and YSLEER. The CDR3 consists of 17 residues. V gave up 4 bases and J gave up 2 bases; unmatched junction bases: 12. The CDR3 protein is CASSLTSTSAPTDTQYF. DNA for the CDR3: TGCGCCAGCAGCCTCACGTCTACTAGCGCCCCCACAGATACGCAGTATTTT.

The chain couples TRBV6-1 to TRBJ1-5, with a possible D match to TRBD1 (5 bases). Between the trimmed V and J ends, which lost 0 bases and 4 bases, there was a span of 16 bases. The CDR3 covers 17 residues. Germline values: CDR1 MNHNS, CDR2 SASEGT. The CDR3 sequence: CASSEALRGRVNQPQHF. DNA of the CDR3: TGTGCCAGCAGTGAAGCGCTTCGGGGCAGGGTGAATCAGCCCCAGCATTTT.

The rearrangement uses TRBV7-9 and TRBJ2-5, with TRBD1 matching 9 bases. Germline lookup yields CDR1 SEHNR and CDR2 FQNEAQ (reference sequence). The CDR3 covers 15 residues. The V segment lost 5 bases and the J segment 1 base; nucleotides outside the gene matches: 5. The CDR3 coding sequence is TGTGCCAGCAGCACCTGGACAGGGGCCCAAGAGACCCAGTACTTC. Translation gives CASSTWTGAQETQYF.

J is TRBJ1-2 and V is TRBV28; D remains ambiguous. Germline lookup yields CDR1 MDHEN and CDR2 SYDVKM. The CDR3 contains 12 residues. V was trimmed by 3 bases and J by 4 bases, leaving 6 bases between them. The CDR3 protein is CASSFPLYGYTF. The CDR3 DNA sequence: TGTGCCAGCAGTTTCCCCCTCTATGGCTACACCTTC.

The chain recombines TRBV19 with TRBJ2-3; 9 positions match TRBD2. Losses at the gene ends were 6 bases for V and 3 bases for J; bases not matched to a gene: 7. The germline CDR1 and CDR2 sequences are LNHDA and SQIVND (reference sequence). There are 15 residues in the CDR3. CDR3 in DNA: TGTGCCAGTAGACCCGAAGCGGGGGGAACAGATACGCAGTATTTT. Amino acids: CASRPEAGGTDTQYF.

The V call is TRBV5-4, the J call TRBJ1-2, with D possibly matching TRBD1 (6 bases). From germline, CDR1 is SGHNT and CDR2 YYREEE (reference sequence). Trimming removed 3 bases at V and 3 bases at J, with 15 bases between. The CDR3 loop spans 15 amino acids. For the CDR3, the DNA is TGTGCCAGCAGCTGGTGGGGGGCCCTGTACTATGGCTACACCTTC. Translation gives CASSWWGALYYGYTF.

V and J are TRBV19 and TRBJ1-3; no reliable D call. The length of the CDR3 is 15 residues. Germline V lookup: CDR1 LNHDA, CDR2 SQIVND (reference sequence). Trimming cost V 5 bases and J 0 bases, with 11 bases left between them. The chain's CDR3 is CASSLAFSSGNTIYF. In nucleotides, the CDR3 is TGTGCCAGTAGTCTCGCCTTTAGCTCTGGAAACACCATATATTTT.

The chain carries TRBV7-2 and TRBJ2-1; D not resolved. This CDR3 is built from 13 residues. V gave up 0 bases and J gave up 9 bases, with 9 bases separating them. Germline V CDR1 and CDR2: SGHTA, FQGNSA. The CDR3 region is CASSLALRGEQFF. CDR3 in DNA: TGTGCCAGCAGCTTAGCTCTCAGAGGTGAGCAGTTCTTC.

The chain's CDR3 is CASRSSGTSGYTF. The CDR3 bases are TGTGCCAGCAGGTCTTCCGGGACCTCTGGCTACACCTTC. The V and J genes are TRBV6-1 and TRBJ1-2; a weak D match, TRBD1 (5 bases). V was pared by 6 bases and J by 7 bases, with 15 bases between. Germline CDR1 MNHNS, CDR2 SASEGT. CDR3 size: 13 residues.

The genes are TRBV19 and TRBJ2-1; D gene unclear. Between the trimmed V and J ends, which lost 6 bases and 0 bases, there was a span of 15 bases. The CDR3 contains 16 residues. Per the germline V gene, CDR1 is LNHDA and CDR2 is SQIVND (reference sequence). The CDR3 loop is CASSPRLAGSYNEQFF. For the CDR3, the DNA is TGTGCCAGTAGCCCGAGGTTGGCTGGCTCCTACAATGAGCAGTTCTTC.

The chain carries TRBV19 and TRBJ1-3; no firm D call. Trimming left V 3 bases short and J 8 bases short, with 5 bases between. Germline values: CDR1 LNHDA, CDR2 SQIVND (reference sequence). The CDR3 runs 11 residues. The chain's CDR3 is CASSIGDTIYF. The CDR3 DNA reads as TGTGCCAGTAGTATCGGAGACACCATATATTTT.

A single count supports this clone. The V gene is TRBV2, the J gene TRBJ1-1; 9 positions match TRBD1. Per germline, CDR1 SNHLY and CDR2 FYNNEI. After removal of 4 bases from V and 1 base from J, the junction contained 1 base not matched to a gene. The CDR3 length is 14 residues. The CDR3 is CASSVQGANTEAFF. The CDR3 DNA is TGTGCCAGCAGTGTACAGGGGGCGAACACTGAAGCTTTCTTT.

In its sample, this clone was seen a few times. CDR3 loop: CSAVWNTEAFF. CDR3 sequence (DNA): TGCAGTGCCGTGTGGAACACTGAAGCTTTCTTT. The V call is TRBV20-1, the J call TRBJ1-1; D remains ambiguous. In germline, CDR1 is DFQATT, CDR2 SNEGSKA (reference sequence). The CDR3 length is 11 residues. Deletions cut 6 bases from V and 1 base from J, with 6 bases between.

V and J are TRBV19 and TRBJ1-5; unclear D gene. The V and J ends lost 3 bases and 4 bases respectively, with 10 bases between them. The CDR3 is made up of 14 amino acids. Germline lookup yields CDR1 LNHDA and CDR2 SQIVND (reference sequence). The CDR3 DNA follows: TGTGCCAGTAGTATCGGGGAAAGGAATCAGCCCCAGCATTTT. Its protein is CASSIGERNQPQHF. Variable domain in full (rest from reference TRBV19 and TRBJ1-5): DGGITQSPKYLFRKEGQNVTLSCEQNLNHDAMYWYRQDPGQGLRLIYYSQIVNDFQKGDIAEGYSVSREKKESFPLTVTSAQKNPTAFYLCASSIGERNQPQHFGDGTRLSIL.

This sequence joins TRBV4-3 and TRBJ1-5, with TRBD1 as a possible D gene (6 bases). This CDR3 is built from 15 residues. Trimming shortened V by 0 bases and J by 6 bases, and 12 bases separated the two germline ends. CDR1 is LGHNA and CDR2 is YSLEER in the germline V gene. The CDR3 region is CASSQERGGSQPQHF. The DNA for the CDR3 is TGCGCCAGCAGCCAAGAACGAGGGGGAAGTCAGCCCCAGCATTTT.

As to this clone: One end of the junction does not line up with germline, which may come from a read error. This chain joins TRBV5-4 and TRBJ1-5, with D tentatively TRBD1 (6 bases). The CDR3 length is 14 residues. The germline V gene has CDR1 SGHNT and CDR2 YYREEE (reference sequence). The CDR3 protein is CASSPTGHLQPQHF. For the CDR3, the DNA is TGCGCCAGCAGCCCGACAGGTCACCTCCAACCCCAGCATTTT.

The V gene is TRBV7-2, the J gene TRBJ1-1; 7 bases are shared with TRBD1. Looked up from germline, CDR1 is SGHTA and CDR2 is FQGNSA. The CDR3 runs to 14 residues. The ends lost 5 bases at V and 5 bases at J; junction bases unmatched: 8. CDR3 DNA sequence: TGTGCCAGCAGCCTCATTTACAGGGGTACTGAAGCTTTCTTT. Translated, it gives CASSLIYRGTEAFF.

This chain joins TRBV14 and TRBJ2-1; no reliable D call. The CDR3 loop spans 16 amino acids. V was clipped by 1 base and J by 3 bases, with 13 bases between them. Per germline, CDR1 SGHDN and CDR2 FVKESK. The CDR3 sequence: CASSQVGAYYYNEQFF. CDR3 sequence (DNA): TGTGCCAGCAGCCAAGTAGGCGCTTACTACTACAATGAGCAGTTCTTC.

The CDR3 spells CASSLRPLGGEQYF. DNA for the CDR3: TGTGCCAGCAGCTTGCGACCATTGGGGGGTGAGCAGTACTTC. The rearrangement uses TRBV7-3 and TRBJ2-7; possible D gene TRBD2, 6 bases. With 3 bases removed from V and 7 bases from J, the gap between germline ends came to 16 bases. Germline V CDR1 and CDR2: SGHTA, FQGTGA. This CDR3 contains 14 residues.